These 4 T cell receptor beta chains were sequenced from one sample in a study of cytomegalovirus exposure and HLA in healthy donors. The PCR contained 60 Vbeta and 13 Jbeta primers. Data came from immunoSEQ multiplex PCR; TCRdb stores just in-frame clones and leaves some out. Counted here are more than 150,000 clones, 80% to 85% occurring once; the ten biggest clones make up just over 2%. What was sequenced was PBMCs. The receptors shown here come from a woman aged 18-30 years in good health and CMV-seropositive.

The rearrangement joins TRBV5-6 to TRBJ1-5; D unclear. The CDR3 sequence is 14 residues long. Germline V CDR1 and CDR2: SGHDT, YYEEEE. Trimming left V 2 bases short and J 8 bases short, with 14 bases between. CDR3 amino acids: CASSFRGRMEPQHF. DNA for the CDR3: TGTGCCAGCAGCTTTCGAGGGAGGATGGAGCCCCAGCATTTT.

This clone was seen just once. The chain carries TRBV19 and TRBJ2-2, with D perhaps matching TRBD1 (5 bases). This CDR3 region has 11 residues. CDR1 LNHDA and CDR2 SQIVND come from the germline V gene (reference sequence). Trimming took off 9 bases at V and 4 bases at J, with 6 bases between the two ends. CDR3 amino acids: CASTGTGELFF. Written as DNA, the CDR3 is TGTGCCAGCACAGGCACCGGGGAGCTGTTTTTT. Based on the CDR3 plus reference TRBV19 and TRBJ2-2, the full variable domain is DGGITQSPKYLFRKEGQNVTLSCEQNLNHDAMYWYRQDPGQGLRLIYYSQIVNDFQKGDIAEGYSVSREKKESFPLTVTSAQKNPTAFYLCASTGTGELFFGEGSRLTVL.

The rearrangement links TRBV6-9 to TRBJ2-7, with 8 bases matching TRBD1. The length of the CDR3 is 12 residues. Trimming removed 8 bases from V and 3 bases from J; junction bases left unmatched: 3. Germline CDR1 MNHGY, CDR2 SVAAGI. The CDR3 region is CASPQGDYEQYV. The CDR3 DNA sequence: TGTGCCAGCCCACAGGGGGACTACGAGCAGTACGTC.

This clone has just a few counts. The chain carries TRBV5-1 and TRBJ2-2; 8 nucleotides line up with TRBD2. V gave up 4 bases and J gave up 0 bases; unmatched junction bases: 5. The CDR3 is 16 amino acids. The germline V gene encodes CDR1 SGHRS and CDR2 YFSETQ. The CDR3 sequence is CASSPGGAPNTGELFF. The CDR3 DNA sequence: TGCGCCAGCAGCCCCGGGGGGGCCCCGAACACCGGGGAGCTGTTTTTT.